These 8 T cell receptor beta chains were all obtained from the same sample, sequenced in a study of blood T cell repertoires in COVID-19. Method: immunoSEQ multiplex PCR; TCRdb's copy keeps in-frame clones and lacks some. The sample records approximately 360,000 clones, 90% being singletons. The specimen sequenced was peripheral blood. The receptors come from a man aged 18 to 30 with active or convalescent COVID-19.

The V call is TRBV9, the J call TRBJ1-3; TRBD1 is a possible D gene (6 bases). Germline loops: CDR1 SGDLS, CDR2 YYNGEE. V lost 3 bases, J lost 0 bases, and 13 bases lay in between. The CDR3 totals 16 residues. The CDR3 loop is CASSATGGRSGNTIYF. DNA of the CDR3: TGTGCCAGCAGCGCAACCGGGGGGCGCTCTGGAAACACCATATATTTT.

This chain links TRBV6-2 or TRBV6-3 with TRBJ2-3; 7 nucleotides agree with TRBD1. CDR1 MNHEY and CDR2 SVGEGT come from the germline V gene. J lost 4 bases, V lost 5 bases, and 9 bases had no gene match. This CDR3 has 15 amino acids. CDR3 sequence (DNA): TGTGCCAGCAGTCTCCGAGGGGGCGTCGCAGATACGCAGTATTTT. It yields the protein CASSLRGGVADTQYF.

The gene calls are TRBV4-3 and TRBJ2-3; TRBD2 matches at 11 bases. Germline V gene lookup returns CDR1 LGHNA and CDR2 YSLEER. The CDR3 loop spans 17 amino acids. V was clipped by 2 bases and J by 0 bases; unmatched bases: 4. The CDR3 DNA follows: TGCGCCAGCAGCCAACTAGCGGGAGGAGGAAGCACAGATACGCAGTATTTT. Translating gives CASSQLAGGGSTDTQYF.

The chain links TRBV28 to TRBJ1-1; TRBD1 is a possible D gene (5 bases). Germline CDR1 MDHEN, CDR2 SYDVKM. The CDR3 length is 17 residues. Trimming took off 6 bases at V and 0 bases at J, with 20 bases between the two ends. The CDR3 region is CASSPILRQLLNTEAFF. CDR3 bases: TGTGCCAGCAGCCCAATACTAAGACAGCTCTTGAACACTGAAGCTTTCTTT. Using reference TRBV28 and TRBJ1-1 for the parts outside the CDR3, the full variable domain is DVKVTQSSRYLVKRTGEKVFLECVQDMDHENMFWYRQDPGLGLRLIYFSYDVKMKEKGDIPEGYSVSREKKERFSLILESASTNQTSMYLCASSPILRQLLNTEAFFGQGTRLTVV.

This sequence joins TRBV2 and TRBJ2-3, with 8 bases aligning to TRBD1. This CDR3 has 14 residues. Per germline, CDR1 SNHLY and CDR2 FYNNEI. The V and J ends lost 8 bases and 4 bases, in that order; junction bases with no gene match: 8. CDR3 region: CASRRRGLADTQYF. CDR3 sequence (DNA): TGTGCCAGCCGCCGCAGGGGGCTGGCAGATACGCAGTATTTT.

The rearrangement links TRBV5-6 to TRBJ1-6; TRBD1 matches at 8 bases. V gave up 6 bases and J gave up 3 bases; unmatched junction bases: 8. Germline CDR1 and CDR2: SGHDT and YYEEEE. The CDR3 sequence is 16 residues long. The CDR3 loop reads CASTQGGWRYNSPLHF. CDR3 coding DNA: TGTGCCAGCACACAGGGGGGGTGGCGCTATAATTCACCCCTCCACTTT.

The rearrangement joins TRBV9 to TRBJ1-1, with 10 bases fitting TRBD1. Germline V CDR1 and CDR2: SGDLS, YYNGEE. J lost 4 bases, V lost 3 bases, and 3 bases had no gene match. The CDR3 length is 14 residues. CDR3 bases: TGTGCCAGCAGCGCAGGACAGGGGGGCACTGAAGCTTTCTTT. Amino acid sequence: CASSAGQGGTEAFF.

The chain links TRBV2 to TRBJ1-4, with D perhaps TRBD1 (6 bases). The V end was cut by 6 bases, the J end by 7 bases, with 15 bases between. The germline gives CDR1 SNHLY, CDR2 FYNNEI. This CDR3 is built from 14 residues. The CDR3 region has the DNA TGTGCCAGCAGCCCCACGGAAGGGGGTGAAAAACTGTTTTTT. It is translated as CASSPTEGGEKLFF.